Listed below are T cell receptor beta chains from one sample, sequenced in a study of OX40 agonist ivuxolimab in advanced cancers. The assay was immunoSEQ multiplex PCR, and TCRdb's table has in-frame clones only and misses some. The data contain approximately 79,000 clones, 70% to 90% of them seen just once; the ten biggest clones take up over 2%. The sequencing here drew on CD4+ or CD8+ T cells sorted from blood, taken in a trial of the OX40 agonist ivuxolimab. These receptors originate from an adult with an advanced solid tumor such as melanoma, head and neck, liver or kidney cancer. Both conserved end residues are part of each CDR3. D genes are given only for firm matches. Expanded clones are given a class, and other clones once, few, many or no size at all.

J: TRBJ2-3; size: -; D: -; V: TRBV2; DNA: TGTGCCAGCAGTGTGACAGGTTTAGATACGCAGTATTTT; CDR3: CASSVTGLDTQYF
J: TRBJ1-1; size: -; D: -; V: TRBV21-1; DNA: TGTGCCAGCAGCAAAGTGACCCCGAACACTGAAGCTTTCTTT; CDR3: CASSKVTPNTEAFF
J: TRBJ2-3; size: -; D: TRBD2; V: TRBV7-3; DNA: TGTGCCAGCAGCCGGACTAGCGGGGGGTCCCGCACAGATACGCAGTATTTT; CDR3: CASSRTSGGSRTDTQYF
J: TRBJ1-2; size: -; D: -; V: TRBV7-9; DNA: TGTGCCAGCGGCCGACGGGGGGACTATGGCTACACCTTC; CDR3: CASGRRGDYGYTF
J: TRBJ2-2; size: -; D: -; V: TRBV19; DNA: TGTGCCAGTTCGGCGGGCCCGAACACCGGGGAGCTGTTTTTT; CDR3: CASSAGPNTGELFF
J: TRBJ1-6; size: -; D: -; V: TRBV19; DNA: TGTGCCAGTAGCAATAACCGCTATAATTCACCCCTCCACTTT; CDR3: CASSNNRYNSPLHF
J: TRBJ1-3; size: -; D: TRBD1; V: TRBV7-9; DNA: TGTGCCAGCAGCTTATCGACAGGGGCCAGCTCTGGAAACACCATATATTTT; CDR3: CASSLSTGASSGNTIYF
J: TRBJ2-4; size: -; D: -; V: TRBV6-1; DNA: TGTGCCAGCACCCCTCAGTGGGGTGGAAACATTCAGTACTTC; CDR3: CASTPQWGGNIQYF
J: TRBJ1-1; size: few; D: TRBD1; V: TRBV4-3; DNA: TGCGCCAGCAGCCAAGCAGGGGGAACGATGAACACTGAAGCTTTCTTT; CDR3: CASSQAGGTMNTEAFF
J: TRBJ1-1; size: -; D: -; V: TRBV5-1; DNA: TGTGCCAGCAGCTTAGGAGGGCGCACTGAAGCTTTCTTT; CDR3: CASSLGGRTEAFF
J: TRBJ1-4; size: -; D: -; V: TRBV27; DNA: TGTGCCAGCAGTTTGGTGGGGGGTAATGAAAAACTGTTTTTT; CDR3: CASSLVGGNEKLFF
J: TRBJ2-5; size: once; D: -; V: TRBV6-4; DNA: TGTGCCAGCAGTGACATCCGGGACAAGAGACGGGAGACCCAGTACTTC; CDR3: CASSDIRDKRRETQYF
J: TRBJ2-2; size: -; D: -; V: TRBV4-2; DNA: TGTGCCAGCAGCCAACTTGGAGGGAGAAACACCGGGGAGCTGTTTTTT; CDR3: CASSQLGGRNTGELFF
J: TRBJ1-1; size: few; D: TRBD1; V: TRBV4-1; DNA: TGCGCCAGCAGCCTAAGACAGGGAGCGGGCACTGAAGCTTTCTTT; CDR3: CASSLRQGAGTEAFF
J: TRBJ2-1; size: -; D: TRBD1; V: TRBV7-6; DNA: TGTGCCAGCAGCTTAGATGGGGACAGTGAGCAGTTCTTC; CDR3: CASSLDGDSEQFF
J: TRBJ2-3; size: -; D: -; V: TRBV30; DNA: TGTGCCTGGAGTGTAAGAGGGGATGGAACAGATACGCAGTATTTT; CDR3: CAWSVRGDGTDTQYF
J: TRBJ2-6; size: -; D: TRBD2; V: TRBV5-5; DNA: TGTGCCAGCAGCCGGGTTGCCGGCGGGGGAACCGGGGCCAACGTCCTGACTTTC; CDR3: CASSRVAGGGTGANVLTF
J: TRBJ1-1; size: -; D: -; V: TRBV28; DNA: TGTGCCAGCAGGGAAGGGACTTCCTGGCACACTGAAGCTTTCTTT; CDR3: CASREGTSWHTEAFF
J: TRBJ1-5; size: -; D: -; V: TRBV21-1; DNA: TGTGCCAGCAGCAAAGCGCCCAGAGGGGTCGTTCAGCCCCAGCATTTT; CDR3: CASSKAPRGVVQPQHF
J: TRBJ2-2; size: once; D: TRBD1; V: TRBV7-9; DNA: TGTGCCAGCAGCTTGACAGGGCGTCTGGGTTTTGCGGCCGGGGAGCTGTTTTTT; CDR3: CASSLTGRLGFAAGELFF